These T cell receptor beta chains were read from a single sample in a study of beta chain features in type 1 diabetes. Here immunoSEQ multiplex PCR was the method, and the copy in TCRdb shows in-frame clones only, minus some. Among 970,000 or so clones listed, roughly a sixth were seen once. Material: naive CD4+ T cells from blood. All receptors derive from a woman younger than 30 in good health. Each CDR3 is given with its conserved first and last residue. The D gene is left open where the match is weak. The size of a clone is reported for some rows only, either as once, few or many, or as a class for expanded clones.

CDR3aa: CASSPRDRSTDTQYF; CDR3nt: TGTGCCAGCAGCCCCCGGGACCGTAGCACAGATACGCAGTATTTT; j_gene: TRBJ2-3; d_gene: NA; abundance: few; v_gene: TRBV9
CDR3aa: CASSGQGVKDTQYF; CDR3nt: TGTGCCAGCAGCGGACAGGGGGTGAAAGATACGCAGTATTTT; j_gene: TRBJ2-3; d_gene: TRBD1; abundance: few; v_gene: TRBV27
CDR3aa: CASSIDTGTGEAFF; CDR3nt: TGTGCCAGTAGTATAGATACAGGGACCGGTGAAGCTTTCTTT; j_gene: TRBJ1-1; d_gene: NA; abundance: few; v_gene: TRBV19
CDR3aa: CASSLVGRADNEQFF; CDR3nt: TGTGCCAGCAGCTTAGTTGGGAGGGCGGACAATGAGCAGTTCTTC; j_gene: TRBJ2-1; d_gene: TRBD2; abundance: NA; v_gene: TRBV7-9
CDR3aa: CATSRGRTGGQPQHF; CDR3nt: TGTGCCACCAGCAGAGGAAGGACTGGTGGTCAGCCCCAGCATTTT; j_gene: TRBJ1-5; d_gene: NA; abundance: NA; v_gene: TRBV15
CDR3aa: CASSPPPQAMNTEAFF; CDR3nt: TGTGCCAGCTCACCACCCCCCCAGGCCATGAACACTGAAGCTTTCTTT; j_gene: TRBJ1-1; d_gene: NA; abundance: NA; v_gene: TRBV18
CDR3aa: CASSQDPVPNYGYTF; CDR3nt: TGCGCCAGCAGCCAAGATCCAGTTCCTAACTATGGCTACACCTTC; j_gene: TRBJ1-2; d_gene: NA; abundance: NA; v_gene: TRBV4-3
CDR3aa: CASSQATGTQPQHF; CDR3nt: TGTGCCAGCAGCCAAGCGACAGGTACTCAGCCCCAGCATTTT; j_gene: TRBJ1-5; d_gene: NA; abundance: few; v_gene: TRBV4-2
CDR3aa: CASSFGAGGTDTQYF; CDR3nt: TGCGCCAGCAGCTTTGGAGCGGGAGGCACAGATACGCAGTATTTT; j_gene: TRBJ2-3; d_gene: TRBD2; abundance: NA; v_gene: TRBV5-1
CDR3aa: CASSYSTSGTNEQFF; CDR3nt: TGTGCCAGCAGTTACTCGACTAGCGGGACAAATGAGCAGTTCTTC; j_gene: TRBJ2-1; d_gene: TRBD2; abundance: NA; v_gene: TRBV6-5
CDR3aa: CASSFLAGLGANVLTF; CDR3nt: TGCGCCAGCAGCTTCCTAGCGGGTCTCGGGGCCAACGTCCTGACTTTC; j_gene: TRBJ2-6; d_gene: TRBD2; abundance: once; v_gene: TRBV5-1
CDR3aa: CASSQGLAGAYEQYF; CDR3nt: TGCGCCAGCAGCCAGGGACTAGCGGGGGCCTACGAGCAGTACTTC; j_gene: TRBJ2-7; d_gene: TRBD2; abundance: few; v_gene: TRBV4-1
CDR3aa: CASRKFDSRGETQYF; CDR3nt: TGTGCCAGCAGGAAATTTGACAGCCGAGGGGAGACCCAGTACTTC; j_gene: TRBJ2-5; d_gene: NA; abundance: NA; v_gene: TRBV6-5
CDR3aa: CASSRGTVGEQFF; CDR3nt: TGTGCCAGCAGCCGCGGGACGGTGGGTGAGCAGTTCTTC; j_gene: TRBJ2-1; d_gene: NA; abundance: once; v_gene: TRBV7-3
CDR3aa: CASSPRVLAEAFF; CDR3nt: TGTGCCAGCAGCCCCAGGGTCCTAGCTGAAGCTTTCTTT; j_gene: TRBJ1-1; d_gene: NA; abundance: few; v_gene: TRBV7-8
CDR3aa: CASSLGGGAYEQYF; CDR3nt: TGTGCCAGCAGCTTAGGAGGTGGAGCCTACGAGCAGTACTTC; j_gene: TRBJ2-7; d_gene: NA; abundance: NA; v_gene: TRBV7-2
CDR3aa: CASSSGQGLQETQYF; CDR3nt: TGTGCCAGCAGCTCGGGACAGGGTCTCCAAGAGACCCAGTACTTC; j_gene: TRBJ2-5; d_gene: TRBD1; abundance: few; v_gene: TRBV5-4
CDR3aa: CASTTGQASPSGYTF; CDR3nt: TGTGCCAGCACCACGGGACAGGCAAGCCCGAGTGGCTACACCTTC; j_gene: TRBJ1-2; d_gene: TRBD1; abundance: NA; v_gene: TRBV28
CDR3aa: CASSGPGAGVYF; CDR3nt: TGTGCCAGCAGCGGCCCAGGGGCAGGGGTGTACTTC; j_gene: TRBJ2-7; d_gene: NA; abundance: few; v_gene: TRBV7-3
CDR3aa: CASSSRTSGIGGELFF; CDR3nt: TGTGCCAGTAGTTCCAGGACTAGCGGGATCGGCGGGGAGCTGTTTTTT; j_gene: TRBJ2-2; d_gene: TRBD2; abundance: NA; v_gene: TRBV19
CDR3aa: CASSQDLGRWNEQFF; CDR3nt: TGTGCCAGCAGCCAAGATTTGGGGAGGTGGAATGAGCAGTTCTTC; j_gene: TRBJ2-1; d_gene: NA; abundance: few; v_gene: TRBV14
CDR3aa: CASTKGGNLAGRYNEQFF; CDR3nt: TGTGCCAGCACTAAGGGCGGGAACCTAGCGGGAAGATACAATGAGCAGTTCTTC; j_gene: TRBJ2-1; d_gene: TRBD2; abundance: few; v_gene: TRBV27
CDR3aa: CASSQMGQGEGNTEAFF; CDR3nt: TGCGCCAGCAGCCAGATGGGACAGGGGGAAGGGAACACTGAAGCTTTCTTT; j_gene: TRBJ1-1; d_gene: TRBD1; abundance: few; v_gene: TRBV4-1
CDR3aa: CASSEGLVRRQGTNEQFF; CDR3nt: TGTGCCAGCAGTGAAGGTTTGGTTCGCCGACAGGGGACGAATGAGCAGTTCTTC; j_gene: TRBJ2-1; d_gene: TRBD1; abundance: few; v_gene: TRBV2
CDR3aa: CASSYGSQPQHF; CDR3nt: TGTGCCAGCAGCTACGGCAGCCAGCCCCAGCATTTT; j_gene: TRBJ1-5; d_gene: NA; abundance: NA; v_gene: TRBV7-8
CDR3aa: CASSFSRTGLYGYTF; CDR3nt: TGTGCCAGCAGTTTTTCCCGGACAGGGCTTTATGGCTACACCTTC; j_gene: TRBJ1-2; d_gene: TRBD1; abundance: NA; v_gene: TRBV28
CDR3aa: CASSFSPLDEQFF; CDR3nt: TGTGCCAGCAGCTTTTCACCCCTTGATGAGCAGTTCTTC; j_gene: TRBJ2-1; d_gene: NA; abundance: NA; v_gene: TRBV7-2
CDR3aa: CASSLWASSYNEQFF; CDR3nt: TGTGCCAGCAGCTTGTGGGCTAGCTCCTACAATGAGCAGTTCTTC; j_gene: TRBJ2-1; d_gene: NA; abundance: few; v_gene: TRBV7-3
CDR3aa: CASSYGGRGEKLFF; CDR3nt: TGTGCCAGCAGTTATGGGGGGCGCGGTGAAAAACTGTTTTTT; j_gene: TRBJ1-4; d_gene: NA; abundance: few; v_gene: TRBV6-6
CDR3aa: CSVERSGWREWFDNEQFF; CDR3nt: TGCAGCGTTGAAAGGTCTGGGTGGCGGGAGTGGTTTGACAATGAGCAGTTCTTC; j_gene: TRBJ2-1; d_gene: TRBD2; abundance: few; v_gene: TRBV29-1
CDR3aa: CASSDSFPGYQETQYF; CDR3nt: TGTGCCAGCAGTGATTCTTTTCCGGGGTACCAAGAGACCCAGTACTTC; j_gene: TRBJ2-5; d_gene: NA; abundance: NA; v_gene: TRBV6-1
CDR3aa: CASSIFPSGRTDTQYF; CDR3nt: TGTGCCAGTAGTATATTTCCTAGCGGGAGGACAGATACGCAGTATTTT; j_gene: TRBJ2-3; d_gene: TRBD2; abundance: NA; v_gene: TRBV19
CDR3aa: CASSPGLAGSETQYF; CDR3nt: TGTGCCAGCTCACCAGGACTAGCGGGATCGGAGACCCAGTACTTC; j_gene: TRBJ2-5; d_gene: TRBD2; abundance: NA; v_gene: TRBV18
CDR3aa: CASSYSRWGFTEAFF; CDR3nt: TGTGCCAGCAGTTACTCGCGATGGGGTTTCACTGAAGCTTTCTTT; j_gene: TRBJ1-1; d_gene: NA; abundance: NA; v_gene: TRBV6-5
CDR3aa: CAISADAGELFF; CDR3nt: TGTGCCATCAGTGCCGATGCCGGGGAGCTGTTTTTT; j_gene: TRBJ2-2; d_gene: NA; abundance: NA; v_gene: TRBV10-3
CDR3aa: CASSVGNGRGDEQFF; CDR3nt: TGTGCCAGCAGCGTAGGGAACGGGAGAGGCGATGAGCAGTTCTTC; j_gene: TRBJ2-1; d_gene: NA; abundance: NA; v_gene: TRBV9
CDR3aa: CASSLKAGGRFYNEQFF; CDR3nt: TGTGCCAGCAGCTTGAAAGCGGGAGGCCGTTTTTACAATGAGCAGTTCTTC; j_gene: TRBJ2-1; d_gene: TRBD2; abundance: few; v_gene: TRBV5-6
CDR3aa: CASSTQHGNSDTQYF; CDR3nt: TGTGCCAGCAGCACACAACACGGGAATTCAGATACGCAGTATTTT; j_gene: TRBJ2-3; d_gene: NA; abundance: few; v_gene: TRBV7-3
CDR3aa: CASSLQDRSYNEQFF; CDR3nt: TGTGCCAGCAGCTTGCAGGATAGGTCCTACAATGAGCAGTTCTTC; j_gene: TRBJ2-1; d_gene: NA; abundance: few; v_gene: TRBV11-2
CDR3aa: CASSSGTSGRSDTQYF; CDR3nt: TGTGCCAGCAGCTCCGGGACTAGCGGGAGGTCAGATACGCAGTATTTT; j_gene: TRBJ2-3; d_gene: TRBD2; abundance: NA; v_gene: TRBV7-3
CDR3aa: CASSLQGTYNEQFF; CDR3nt: TGTGCCAGCAGCTTGCAGGGTACCTACAATGAGCAGTTCTTC; j_gene: TRBJ2-1; d_gene: NA; abundance: NA; v_gene: TRBV11-1
CDR3aa: CASSLGGERSEAFF; CDR3nt: TGCGCCAGCAGCTTGGGGGGAGAGAGGTCTGAAGCTTTCTTT; j_gene: TRBJ1-1; d_gene: NA; abundance: NA; v_gene: TRBV5-1
CDR3aa: CASSPTGTRYNEQFF; CDR3nt: TGTGCCAGCAGCCCGACCGGGACGCGCTACAATGAGCAGTTCTTC; j_gene: TRBJ2-1; d_gene: NA; abundance: NA; v_gene: TRBV6-6
CDR3aa: CASSQVGRGLPGNTIYF; CDR3nt: TGTGCCAGCAGCCAAGTGGGCAGGGGCCTGCCTGGAAACACCATATATTTT; j_gene: TRBJ1-3; d_gene: NA; abundance: once; v_gene: TRBV14
CDR3aa: CASSVDGETQYF; CDR3nt: TGTGCCAGCAGCGTTGACGGCGAGACCCAGTACTTC; j_gene: TRBJ2-5; d_gene: NA; abundance: NA; v_gene: TRBV9
CDR3aa: CASSYEGQGVREQYF; CDR3nt: TGTGCCAGCAGTTACGAGGGACAGGGAGTAAGGGAGCAGTACTTC; j_gene: TRBJ2-7; d_gene: TRBD1; abundance: few; v_gene: TRBV6-5
CDR3aa: CAISESAQYEQYF; CDR3nt: TGTGCCATCAGTGAGTCTGCCCAATACGAGCAGTACTTC; j_gene: TRBJ2-7; d_gene: NA; abundance: NA; v_gene: TRBV10-3
CDR3aa: CASTTLADTEAFF; CDR3nt: TGTGCCAGCACTACTCTTGCAGACACTGAAGCTTTCTTT; j_gene: TRBJ1-1; d_gene: NA; abundance: NA; v_gene: TRBV6-6
CDR3aa: CASRDRGSSTNEQFF; CDR3nt: TGTGCCAGCAGAGACAGGGGTTCTTCGACAAATGAGCAGTTCTTC; j_gene: TRBJ2-1; d_gene: TRBD1; abundance: NA; v_gene: TRBV6-6
CDR3aa: CASSSKTGAPSKQYF; CDR3nt: TGTGCCAGCAGCTCGAAGACAGGGGCTCCTTCAAAGCAGTACTTC; j_gene: TRBJ2-7; d_gene: TRBD1; abundance: few; v_gene: TRBV7-2
CDR3aa: CASSQAFVLSGAWVNQPQHF; CDR3nt: TGCGCCAGCAGCCAAGCCTTTGTCTTAAGTGGGGCCTGGGTGAATCAGCCCCAGCATTTT; j_gene: TRBJ1-5; d_gene: NA; abundance: NA; v_gene: TRBV4-3
CDR3aa: CASSVSRVGELFF; CDR3nt: TGTGCCAGCAGCGTATCGCGGGTCGGGGAGCTGTTTTTT; j_gene: TRBJ2-2; d_gene: NA; abundance: NA; v_gene: TRBV9
CDR3aa: CASSQSLWGETQYF; CDR3nt: TGTGCCAGCAGCCAAAGTCTCTGGGGCGAGACCCAGTACTTC; j_gene: TRBJ2-5; d_gene: NA; abundance: few; v_gene: TRBV14
CDR3aa: CATSRESMQWGYEQYF; CDR3nt: TGTGCCACCAGCAGAGAGAGCATGCAGTGGGGCTACGAGCAGTACTTC; j_gene: TRBJ2-7; d_gene: NA; abundance: NA; v_gene: TRBV15
CDR3aa: CASSFGLAGITGELFF; CDR3nt: TGTGCCAGCAGTTTTGGACTAGCGGGAATCACCGGGGAGCTGTTTTTT; j_gene: TRBJ2-2; d_gene: TRBD2; abundance: few; v_gene: TRBV28